Here is one T cell receptor beta chain with its context. The table lists this clone with a few counts. Its antigen remains undetermined. It has no much larger one-base neighbor in the sample; base qualities were not kept. The sample is drawn from a study of beta chain features in type 1 diabetes (dated 2018 in TCRdb). Looking at the study overall: Mean age, gender distribution, total cell number and subset yield were not different between patients and healthy donors. Across all samples, roughly 110,000,000 sorted cells were examined, and cell number per subset correlated strongly with RNA yield. The study compared the TCRB repertoires of sorted circulating CD4+ T cell subsets in recently diagnosed type 1 diabetes patients with those in matched healthy donors. Naive and central memory subsets were obtained from all 30 or so donors, but regulatory and stem cell-like memory subsets were isolated from only 8 patients and roughly 8 healthy donors.

Each donor gave one peripheral blood draw, averaging about 120 mL, which was collected into heparinised tubes. Naive, central memory, regulatory and stem cell-like memory CD4+ T cells were sorted on a BD FACSAria II using a panel including CD45RO, CCR7, CD25, CD127, CD95 and CD27. Every sorted population had a purity above 95%. Right away, PBMCs were isolated by Lymphoprep density gradient centrifugation and were stained directly, with no culture step. So that batch effects would be minimized, each experiment stained and sorted samples in pairs, pairing one healthy donor with one patient. Broader findings and caveats from the paper: Naive, central memory and regulatory TCRB repertoires appeared to be more alike among patients than among healthy donors. Because cDNA was sequenced instead of genomic DNA, activated cells with high expression could be over-represented, although the groups did not differ in activation or CD3 levels. PCR may preferentially amplify shorter templates, but because patient and control samples were amplified and corrected together, any resulting skew would affect both groups equally. Patients with type 1 diabetes made fewer insertions and deleted more nucleotides at VDJ recombination sites, implying thymic rearrangement abnormalities. Because the HLA sub-analyses included only small numbers of individuals, any influence of HLA type on TCRB rearrangement was left unresolved. In all four CD4+ subsets, TCRB CDR3 length was moderately but significantly shorter in type 1 diabetes patients.

The entire isolated RNA was reverse transcribed using the High Capacity cDNA Reverse Transcription Kit, and thus expressed TCRB transcripts were sequenced. Deep immunoSEQ sequencing was performed on naive, central memory and regulatory T cell samples, with an average of roughly 3.6 million total reads per sample. After sorted cells were lysed in RLT buffer, RNA was extracted with DNase-treated RNeasy Micro or Mini kits, with the choice depending on cell number. To prevent cross-contamination, every cell subset was processed on its own, while patient and healthy donor samples were processed together. The immunoSEQ multiplex PCR was used to amplify TCRB sequences from cDNA, generating 87-bp fragments that spanned the CDR3 region. Sequencing of the amplicons was done on the Illumina HiSeq platform. In the original analysis: Synthetic template baselines were used to correct PCR bias computationally, reads within Hamming distance 2 were collapsed together, and singletons that could not be merged were discarded. By aligning reads against IMGT, V, D and J genes, CDR3 length, and insertions or deletions at six rearrangement sites were assigned. Within each subset, clonotype counts were normalized to the number of sorted cells before true diversity and Gini coefficients were calculated with the tcR R package. Repertoire sharing was quantified using the overlap coefficient calculated on TCRB nucleotide sequences. As a proxy for the pre-selection repertoire, out-of-frame TCRB sequences from naive cells were analyzed. Held by TCRdb, this immuneACCESS table contains in-frame sequences only and omits some clones. Under half of the omission traces to an unresolved V gene where checked; the cause of the rest is unknown. For V, J and clone size, that table is used; D and trimming come from the DNA. In all, the sample holds under 900,000 clones, and roughly 17% of those were seen once. Around 0.02% of the sample is held by the ten biggest clonotypes.

Including cysteine and phenylalanine, the CDR3 has 13 amino acids. CDR3 DNA only is kept here, 39 bases in frame from base 1. The germline V gene encodes CDR1 MNHNY and CDR2 SVGAGI (reference sequence). Relative to germline, V is missing 10 bases and J is missing 6 bases, with 3 bases of the junction outside any gene match. The rearranged segments are TRBV6-6 and TRBJ2-1; TRBD2 matches 13 bases in the middle. Sequenced input: naive CD4+ T cells from blood. The meaning of the sample's cell subset or site label: true naive CD4+ T cells. The receptor was isolated from a woman aged 18-29 years in good health. The CDR3 loop reads CATRLAGGNEQFF. The DNA reads TGTGCCACTCGACTAGCGGGGGGCAATGAGCAGTTCTTC.